This T cell receptor beta chain was identified during a study of glioma-infiltrating T cells listed by TCRdb under 2016. Study-level background: The low-grade gliomas were WHO grade II oligodendrogliomas or astrocytomas, while the glioblastomas were WHO grade IV tumors sampled at initial diagnosis rather than at recurrent diagnosis. Sequencing of TCR alpha- and beta-chain repertoires was performed on glioma tissue, on non-neoplastic brain tissue, and on matched peripheral blood mononuclear cells. Dexamethasone was administered to glioma patients for six or fewer days before surgery. Three low-grade glioma patients, seven to nine primary glioblastoma patients, and three non-glioma patients who contributed non-neoplastic brain tissue made up the paired cohort. Sequencing coverage of 4.5- to 10-fold of roughly one million peripheral T cells was targeted for blood libraries. To gauge divergence between tissue and blood T-cell populations, every tissue-infiltrating repertoire was compared against the peripheral blood repertoire from the same patient.

Immediately after resection, surgical brain or tumor specimens were cryofrozen in liquid nitrogen, and peripheral blood cells were collected at the same time. The CDR3 spans 15 residues, from the cysteine through the phenylalanine. Only the CDR3 part of the read is kept: 45 bases, read in frame from the first base. According to the germline V gene (reference sequence), CDR1 reads MNHEY and CDR2 reads SMNVEV. V is cut by 3 bases and J by 3 bases, and the space between the germline ends is 14 bases. This clonotype was counted many times. Its antigen is unknown. Qualities for individual bases were not recorded, and no much larger clone is one base off. The iRepertoire nested amplicon-rescue multiplex PCR (arm-PCR) platform was used to amplify TCR alpha and beta CDR3 regions from RNA. For one-step reverse transcription and amplification, about 90-400 ng of tissue mRNA or PBMC total RNA was used as input. Following bead purification, Illumina adapters were added by a secondary multiplex PCR, and libraries between 200 and 400 bp were gel-purified. Internal 6-nucleotide barcodes were carried by the libraries and were used for demultiplexing. Libraries were sequenced on an Illumina MiSeq with 2x220 or 2x250 nucleotide paired-end reads. Turning to the authors' computational methods: Paired reads were merged using FLASH 1.2.11 and were aligned to the GRCh37 human genome using BWA-MEM, after which TRA and TRB reads were extracted. For V and J assignment, an IMGT-derived reference of cassette sequences and CDR3 motifs that included pseudogenes was used. Reads were translated in three frames, and productive CDR3s were defined as those with a C...FGXG motif and no stop codons. Unique combinations of V-J cassette pair and CDR3 amino acid sequence were defined as clonotypes. Hamming distance filtering was applied to reads, with thresholds set by the sequence error rate of each sample in mapped regions. Using fastp at Q25 and MiXCR, TCRdb reprocessed the public reads and kept productive beta chains. Rows matching on CDR3 protein sequence are summarized as one entry with the most common DNA and genes. V and J calls and clone size were set by TCRdb, not the authors. The sample table lists roughly 350,000 distinct CDR3 sequences, around 38% of them with a count of one. 12% of the sample is taken by the ten largest.

The study at large found these results: Very few CDR3 sequences were found to be shared between tissue and blood, and this scarcity was attributed to high CDR3 diversity and limited sampling. In non-neoplastic patients, VJ-independent divergence between tissue and blood fell below expectation, whereas in all gliomas, and especially in low-grade gliomas, the divergence rose above expectation. Group comparisons were based on small numbers of patients: three non-neoplastic, three low-grade glioma and about eight glioblastoma patients. Patients with low tissue-blood divergence were marked by a signature set of shared blood CDR3 motifs, and that set was depleted in highly divergent patients.

The sequence came from a human donor with low-grade glioma or glioblastoma, undergoing nonglioma brain surgery, or in good health (not recorded which). The material sequenced was glioma tissue, nonneoplastic brain tissue, or PBMCs (not recorded which). This chain joins TRBV27 to TRBJ2-5, with the identity of the D gene unclear. Here is the DNA: TGTGCCAGCAGTTTTTTACTGGATGGGGAAGAGACCCAGTACTTC. This codes for CASSFLLDGEETQYF.